Shown below are 4 T cell receptor beta chains from a single sample sequenced in a study of beta chain features in type 1 diabetes. The study reverse transcribed the entire isolated RNA, so it sequenced expressed TCRB transcripts. Measured with immunoSEQ multiplex PCR; TCRdb has only the in-frame clones, and not every one. The sample lists tens of thousands of clones; around 52% were seen once. Sequencing used Tregs from blood. The receptors here all came from a woman aged 18-29 years in good health.

This clone came up once. The CDR3 DNA sequence: TGTGCCATCAAGGGGGCGACTGGGGCCAACGTCCTGACTTTC. It yields the protein CAIKGATGANVLTF. V gene TRBV6-1 combines with J gene TRBJ2-6, with 7 bases aligning to TRBD1. The germline CDR1 and CDR2 sequences are MNHNS and SASEGT. This CDR3 is 14 amino acids long. The trim removed 10 bases at V and 2 bases at J, leaving 5 bases unmatched.

V and J are TRBV2 and TRBJ1-1; D gene unclear. V was clipped by 1 base and J by 7 bases, with 7 bases between them. Germline V gives CDR1 SNHLY, CDR2 FYNNEI. This CDR3 is built from 12 residues. CDR3 DNA: TGTGCCAGCAGTGAAGGAGGGATTGAAGCTTTCTTT. It codes for CASSEGGIEAFF.

The rearrangement uses TRBV7-2 and TRBJ2-7; 14 nucleotides agree with TRBD2. Germline CDR1 and CDR2: SGHTA and FQGNSA. Germline trimming cut 5 bases from V and 7 bases from J; bases unmatched to any gene: 10. This CDR3 comprises 16 residues. CDR3 amino acids: CASSPTSGRASPEQYF. CDR3 DNA: TGTGCCAGCAGCCCGACTAGCGGGAGGGCCTCCCCTGAGCAGTACTTC.

This clone occurred a few times. The chain carries TRBV6-6 and TRBJ1-4, with 9 bases aligning to TRBD1. This CDR3 is 16 amino acids long. The V gene end was trimmed by 0 bases and the J gene end by 8 bases; junction bases not matched to a gene: 7. CDR1 is MNHNY, CDR2 SVGAGI, per germline (reference sequence). Here the CDR3 DNA reads TGTGCCAGCAGTTACTCGGGGACAGGGTTGCGGGAAAAACTGTTTTTT. Translating gives CASSYSGTGLREKLFF.